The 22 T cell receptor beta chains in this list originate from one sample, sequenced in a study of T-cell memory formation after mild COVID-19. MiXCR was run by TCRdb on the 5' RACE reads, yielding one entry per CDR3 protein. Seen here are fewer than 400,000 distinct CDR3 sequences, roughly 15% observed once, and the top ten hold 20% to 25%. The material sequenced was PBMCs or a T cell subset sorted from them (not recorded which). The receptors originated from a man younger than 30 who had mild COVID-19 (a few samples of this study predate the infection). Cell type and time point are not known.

The CDR3 bases are TGTGCCAGCAGTTCTAGGGCCAAAAACATTCAGTACTTC. It specifies CASSSRAKNIQYF. V gene TRBV27 combines with J gene TRBJ2-4; D remains ambiguous. The CDR3 totals 13 residues. V gave up 4 bases and J gave up 1 base, with 5 bases separating them. Per germline, CDR1 MNHEY and CDR2 SMNVEV (reference sequence).

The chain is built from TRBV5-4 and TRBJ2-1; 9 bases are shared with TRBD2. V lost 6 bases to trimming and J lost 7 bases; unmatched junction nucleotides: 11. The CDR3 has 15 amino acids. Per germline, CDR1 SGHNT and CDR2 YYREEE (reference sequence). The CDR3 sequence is CASTNSAGGLNEQFF. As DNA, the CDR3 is TGTGCCAGCACCAACTCGGCGGGGGGGCTTAATGAGCAGTTCTTC. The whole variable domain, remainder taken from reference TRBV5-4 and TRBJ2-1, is ETGVTQSPTHLIKTRGQQVTLRCSSQSGHNTVSWYQQALGQGPQFIFQYYREEENGRGNFPPRFSGLQFPNYSSELNVNALELDDSALYLCASTNSAGGLNEQFFGPGTRLTVL.

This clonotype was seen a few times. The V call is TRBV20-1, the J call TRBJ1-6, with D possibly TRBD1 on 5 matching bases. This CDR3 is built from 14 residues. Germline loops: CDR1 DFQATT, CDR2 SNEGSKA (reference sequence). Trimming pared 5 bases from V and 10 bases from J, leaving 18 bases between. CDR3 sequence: CSAGRGGRGSPLHF. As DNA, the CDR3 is TGCAGTGCTGGTCGGGGGGGTCGGGGATCACCCCTCCACTTT.

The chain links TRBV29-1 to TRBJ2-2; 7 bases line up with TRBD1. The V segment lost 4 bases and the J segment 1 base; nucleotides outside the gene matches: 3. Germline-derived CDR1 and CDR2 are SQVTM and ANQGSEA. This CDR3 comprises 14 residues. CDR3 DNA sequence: TGCAGCGTTGCCGGGACAGTGAACACCGGGGAGCTGTTTTTT. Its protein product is CSVAGTVNTGELFF.

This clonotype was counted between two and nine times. CDR3 in amino acids: CASSPLSAPGEQYF. CDR3 DNA: TGCGCCAGCAGCCCCTTGTCCGCCCCGGGCGAGCAGTACTTC. This chain connects TRBV5-1 to TRBJ2-7, with D hard to call. This CDR3 has 14 residues. Per the germline V gene, CDR1 is SGHRS and CDR2 is YFSETQ. The V end lost 4 bases, the J end lost 6 bases, and 17 bases lay between the germline ends.

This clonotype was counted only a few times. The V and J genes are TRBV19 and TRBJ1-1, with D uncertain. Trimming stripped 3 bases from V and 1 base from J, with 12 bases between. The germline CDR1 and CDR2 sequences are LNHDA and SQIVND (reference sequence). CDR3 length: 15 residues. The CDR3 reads CASSIPWAPNTEAFF. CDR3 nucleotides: TGTGCCAGTAGTATTCCATGGGCCCCGAACACTGAAGCTTTCTTT.

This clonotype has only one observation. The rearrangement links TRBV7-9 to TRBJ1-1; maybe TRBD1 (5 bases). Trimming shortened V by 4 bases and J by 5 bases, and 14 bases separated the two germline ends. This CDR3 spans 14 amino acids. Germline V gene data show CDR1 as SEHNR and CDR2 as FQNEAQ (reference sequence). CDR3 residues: CASSSWGEGTEAFF. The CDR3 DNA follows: TGTGCCAGCAGCTCCTGGGGGGAGGGTACTGAAGCTTTCTTT. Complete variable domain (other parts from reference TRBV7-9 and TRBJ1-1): DTGVSQNPRHKITKRGQNVTFRCDPISEHNRLYWYRQTLGQGPEFLTYFQNEAQLEKSRLLSDRFSAERPKGSFSTLEIQRTEQGDSAMYLCASSSWGEGTEAFFGQGTRLTVV.

The CDR3 loop is CASSPRTGVAGELFF. CDR3 DNA: TGTGCCAGCAGTCCCCGGACAGGGGTTGCCGGGGAGCTGTTTTTT. The chain links TRBV28 to TRBJ2-2, with TRBD1 identical over 9 bases. CDR1 is MDHEN and CDR2 is SYDVKM in the germline V gene. The CDR3 spans 15 residues. V lost 5 bases and J lost 6; bases outside the gene matches: 7. Variable domain in full (rest from reference TRBV28 and TRBJ2-2): DVKVTQSSRYLVKRTGEKVFLECVQDMDHENMFWYRQDPGLGLRLIYFSYDVKMKEKGDIPEGYSVSREKKERFSLILESASTNQTSMYLCASSPRTGVAGELFFGEGSRLTVL.

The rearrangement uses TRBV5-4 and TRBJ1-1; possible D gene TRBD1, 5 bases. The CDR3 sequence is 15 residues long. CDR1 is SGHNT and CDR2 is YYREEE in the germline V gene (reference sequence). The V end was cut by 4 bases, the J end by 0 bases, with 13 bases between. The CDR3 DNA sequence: TGTGCCAGCAGCCGGGGCCAGGAGTTGAACACTGAAGCTTTCTTT. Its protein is CASSRGQELNTEAFF.

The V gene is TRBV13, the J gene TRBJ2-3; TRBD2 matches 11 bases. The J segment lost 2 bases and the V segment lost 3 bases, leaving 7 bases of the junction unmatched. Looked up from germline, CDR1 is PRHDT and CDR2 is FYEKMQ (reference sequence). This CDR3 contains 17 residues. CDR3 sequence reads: CASSLRLAGGPTDTQYF. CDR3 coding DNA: TGTGCCAGCAGCTTGAGATTAGCGGGGGGGCCCACAGATACGCAGTATTTT. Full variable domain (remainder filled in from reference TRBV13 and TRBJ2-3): AAGVIQSPRHLIKEKRETATLKCYPIPRHDTVYWYQQGPGQDPQFLISFYEKMQSDKGSIPDRFSAQQFSDYHSELNMSSLELGDSALYFCASSLRLAGGPTDTQYFGPGTRLTVL.

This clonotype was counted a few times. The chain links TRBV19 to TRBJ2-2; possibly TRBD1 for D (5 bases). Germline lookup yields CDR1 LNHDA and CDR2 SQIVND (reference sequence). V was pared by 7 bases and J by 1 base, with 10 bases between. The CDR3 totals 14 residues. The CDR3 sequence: CASMSRENTGELFF. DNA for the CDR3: TGTGCCAGTATGAGCAGGGAGAACACCGGGGAGCTGTTTTTT.

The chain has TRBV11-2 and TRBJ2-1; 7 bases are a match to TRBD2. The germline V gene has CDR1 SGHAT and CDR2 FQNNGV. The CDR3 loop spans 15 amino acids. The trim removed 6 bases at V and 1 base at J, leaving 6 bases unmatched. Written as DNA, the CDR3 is TGTGCCAGCAGACCTGTGGGGGGGTCCTACAATGAGCAGTTCTTC. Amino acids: CASRPVGGSYNEQFF.

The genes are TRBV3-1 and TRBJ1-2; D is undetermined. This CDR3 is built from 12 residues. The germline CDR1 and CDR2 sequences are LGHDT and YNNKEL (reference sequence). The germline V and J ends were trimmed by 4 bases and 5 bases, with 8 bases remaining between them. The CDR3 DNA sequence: TGTGCCAGCAGCCGTGAGCTATATGGCTACACCTTC. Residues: CASSRELYGYTF.

In nucleotides, the CDR3 is TGCGCCAGCAGCTGGAGGACAGGGTATAATTCACCCCTCCACTTT. Amino acid sequence: CASSWRTGYNSPLHF. The chain recombines TRBV5-1 with TRBJ1-6, with 8 bases matching TRBD1. This CDR3 spans 15 amino acids. V shed 3 bases and J 4 bases; nucleotides not matched to a gene: 3. CDR1 is SGHRS and CDR2 is YFSETQ in the germline V gene. The whole variable domain, remainder taken from reference TRBV5-1 and TRBJ1-6, is KAGVTQTPRYLIKTRGQQVTLSCSPISGHRSVSWYQQTPGQGLQFLFEYFSETQRNKGNFPGRFSGRQFSNSRSEMNVSTLELGDSALYLCASSWRTGYNSPLHFGNGTRLTVT.

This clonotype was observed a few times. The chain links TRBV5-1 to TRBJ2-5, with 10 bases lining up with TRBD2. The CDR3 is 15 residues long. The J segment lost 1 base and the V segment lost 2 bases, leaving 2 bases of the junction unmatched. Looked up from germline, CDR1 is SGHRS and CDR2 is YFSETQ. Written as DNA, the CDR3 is TGCGCCAGCAGCTTAAGCGGGGGGGCCCAAGAGACCCAGTACTTC. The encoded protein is CASSLSGGAQETQYF.

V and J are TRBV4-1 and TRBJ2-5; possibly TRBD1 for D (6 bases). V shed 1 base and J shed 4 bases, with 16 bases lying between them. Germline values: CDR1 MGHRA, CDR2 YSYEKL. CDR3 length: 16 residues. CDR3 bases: TGCGCCAGCAGCCAAGGCGTTGGGTTAGGGGGAGAGACCCAGTACTTC. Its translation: CASSQGVGLGGETQYF.

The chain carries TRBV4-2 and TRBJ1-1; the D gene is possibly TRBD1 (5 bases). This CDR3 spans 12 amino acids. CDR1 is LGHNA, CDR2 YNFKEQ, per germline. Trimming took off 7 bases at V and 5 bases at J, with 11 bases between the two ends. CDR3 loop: CASIRVRTEAFF. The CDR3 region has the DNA TGTGCCAGCATCAGGGTGAGAACTGAAGCTTTCTTT.

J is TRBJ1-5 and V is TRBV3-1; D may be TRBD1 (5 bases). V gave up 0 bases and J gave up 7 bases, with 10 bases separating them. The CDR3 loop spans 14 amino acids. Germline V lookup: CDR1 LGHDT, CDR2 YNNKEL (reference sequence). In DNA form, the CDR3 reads TGTGCCAGCAGCCAAGATGCGGGGCTACAGCCCCAGCATTTT. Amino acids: CASSQDAGLQPQHF. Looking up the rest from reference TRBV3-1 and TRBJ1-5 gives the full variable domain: DTAVSQTPKYLVTQMGNDKSIKCEQNLGHDTMYWYKQDSKKFLKIMFSYNNKELIINETVPNRFSPKSPDKAHLNLHINSLELGDSAVYFCASSQDAGLQPQHFGDGTRLSIL.

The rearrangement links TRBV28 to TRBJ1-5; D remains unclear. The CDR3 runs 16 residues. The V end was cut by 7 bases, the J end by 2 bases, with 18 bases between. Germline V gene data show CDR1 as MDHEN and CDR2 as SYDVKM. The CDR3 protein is CASIPGGSQGNQPQHF. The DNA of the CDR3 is TGTGCCAGCATCCCGGGAGGCAGTCAAGGCAATCAGCCCCAGCATTTT.

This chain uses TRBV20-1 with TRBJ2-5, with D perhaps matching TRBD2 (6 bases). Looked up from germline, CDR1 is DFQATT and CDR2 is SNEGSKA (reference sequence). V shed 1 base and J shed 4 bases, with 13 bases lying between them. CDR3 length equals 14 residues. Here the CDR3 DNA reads TGCAGTGCTAGAGCATCCGGGGGTGGAGAGACCCAGTACTTC. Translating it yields CSARASGGGETQYF.

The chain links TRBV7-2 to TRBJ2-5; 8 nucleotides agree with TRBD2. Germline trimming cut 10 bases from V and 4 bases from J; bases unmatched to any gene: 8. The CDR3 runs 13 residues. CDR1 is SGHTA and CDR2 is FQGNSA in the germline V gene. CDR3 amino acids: CATGSGGRETQYF. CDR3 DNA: TGTGCCACGGGGAGCGGGGGTAGAGAGACCCAGTACTTC.

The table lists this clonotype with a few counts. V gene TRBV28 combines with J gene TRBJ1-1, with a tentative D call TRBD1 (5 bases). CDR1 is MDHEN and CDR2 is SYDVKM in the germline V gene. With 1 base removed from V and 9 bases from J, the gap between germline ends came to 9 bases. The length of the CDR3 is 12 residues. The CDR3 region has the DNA TGTGCCAGCAGTTTATACCAGGGCCAAGCTTTCTTT. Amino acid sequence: CASSLYQGQAFF.